This T cell receptor beta chain emerged from a study of cytomegalovirus exposure and HLA in healthy donors (dated by TCRdb to the late 2010s). As for the study more broadly: An earlier analysis of about 560 of the donors reported 276 Gb of sequence data and roughly 120 million unique TCR beta sequences obtained from 150 million to 200 million T cells. An early release that covered about 600 HLA-typed donors contained 250 to 350 gigabases of sequencing data and roughly 84 million unique TCR sequences. Of the 300 to 400 genotyped donors, about 80% fell in the genetic ancestry cluster associated with self-reported Caucasian donors. The aim of the study was to test whether cataloging public T cell receptors could identify signatures of past pathogen exposure. The study profiled the T cell repertoires of hundreds of subjects by immunosequencing and related them to cytomegalovirus serostatus. Besides the first cohort of some 670 subjects, a separate validation cohort made up of over 100 different subjects was used. To predict cytomegalovirus infection status, the study brought together high-throughput TCR immunosequencing, statistical association of individual TCRs with disease status, and machine learning. To study patterns of TCR occurrence, a later analysis re-analyzed previously published TCR beta repertoires from several hundred donors and added high-resolution HLA genotyping. Rather than drawing on any new phenotypic data, the later analysis identified candidate immune exposures from TCR beta sequences and the way those sequences occurred across donors. To decide whether each TCR beta V gene segment behaved as functional or pseudogenic, an earlier analysis of some 600 of the donors relied on high-throughput TCR beta sequencing. Donor age, sex, ethnicity and CMV serostatus were compiled together with the repertoire data. A later genetic analysis used genome-wide SNP genotypes for 398 of the 666 donors, treating that subset as a discovery cohort. All discovery cohort repertoires had been generated on a single sequencing platform. HLA typing included class I and class II loci at four-digit resolution. The number of donors typed differed by locus, with about 629-630 for A, B, C, DRB1 and DQB1, more than 500 for DQA1, approximately 580 for DPA1, and approximately 470 for DPB1. Four or five DR-DQ haplotypes were treated as single units for association and clustering because of strong linkage in the cohort. Among roughly 400 genotyped donors of the cohort, an average of about 220,000 unique TCR beta nucleotide sequences was sequenced per donor, of which 15% to 20% were non-productive.

V loses 2 bases of germline sequence and J loses 4 bases, and the interval between the two ends is 17 bases. As encoded in the germline V gene (reference sequence), CDR1 is MNHEY while CDR2 is SMNVEV. Taken from cysteine to phenylalanine, the CDR3 has 16 residues. The kept DNA is CDR3 alone, 48 bases in frame from the first base. What the authors observed across the whole study: In a later analysis, HLA-associated TCR beta chains showed more clonal expansion and lower generation probabilities than non-associated chains that were equally common. A later genetic analysis reported fewer N-insertions in productive TCRs among donors in an Asian-associated ancestry cluster than the roughly 700-donor mean. Presence/absence analyses assumed roughly uniform sequencing depth across donors, an assumption that may not hold. The classifier was reported to diagnose cytomegalovirus status with high specificity and sensitivity in both the original and validation cohorts. In a later analysis, TCR association rates were found to vary across HLA loci, with the most associated TCRs seen for DRB1 alleles and the fewest for HLA-C alleles. According to a later analysis, parvovirus B19, influenza, CMV and Epstein-Barr virus appeared linked to several top co-occurrence clusters. A further reported finding was that TCR beta sequences accurately predicted the HLA-A and HLA-B alleles for most subjects in the first cohort. The study gave a list of 150 to 200 TCR beta chains associated with cytomegalovirus. Immune exposure information for the cohort was limited to CMV serostatus. According to a later analysis, most CMV-associated TCR beta chains appeared to be HLA-restricted, and the HLA associations seemed to be driven largely by CMV exposure. Correlated functional status among segregating V segments might be attributable to linkage disequilibrium, but an unknown experimental factor could not be ruled out. In an earlier analysis of some 550 of the donors, most TCR beta V segments were observed in productive rearrangements about 87% or about 30% of the time, broadly matching IMGT annotations. Some 16 rarely observed V segments, including chromosome 9 orphons, were excluded from the earlier analysis of some 590 of the donors because counts were too low. A cluster of highly shared sequence variants was judged likely to represent a technical artifact of the sequencing pipeline. HLA typing was unavailable for some donors at each locus, so association tests used only the typed subset. Specific HLA alleles were associated with over 15,000 TCR beta sequences at a false discovery rate of 0.05 in a later analysis. Only TCR beta chains were sequenced in this cohort, and the absence of alpha or paired-chain data limited detectable features. While some public TCRs were present in many individuals, most TCR sequences turned up only very rarely across donors. The authors suggested that the approach could potentially be generalized to other disease states and immunological phenotypes. When HLA alleles, especially DR and DQ, strongly co-occurred, attributing TCR associations to individual alleles was difficult. In vitro tests confirmed that a few of the cytomegalovirus-associated TCR beta chains recognize cytomegalovirus antigens. Because the 87-base-pair reads could not distinguish some IMGT-functional V segments, including TRBV6-2 and TRBV6-3, those segments were excluded. An association between a missense DCLRE1C variant and V-gene and J-gene trimming of TCR beta chains was found in a later genetic analysis and replicated in an independent cohort.

The cohort was made up of around 720 healthy bone marrow donors. Cohort members were all nominally healthy when sampled, although unrecorded immune exposures were likely present. The donor tested CMV seropositive and was one of the 289 seropositive cohort members. Every donor gave a peripheral blood sample, and the peripheral blood mononuclear cells from that sample were used for TCR beta sequencing. Genomic DNA extraction from the blood cell samples was performed with the Qiagen DNeasy Blood Extraction Kit. Note on this clone: Its antigen remains undetermined. No quality values exist for individual bases; no much larger clone is one base distant.

The protocol used for the library was the immunoSEQ multiplex PCR assay. The multiplex PCR relied on a mix of 60 forward primers for TCR Vbeta segments and 13 reverse primers for TCR Jbeta segments. The CDR3 region of rearranged TCR beta genes was amplified from genomic DNA with a multiplex PCR assay. The Illumina HiSeq System was used to sequence the amplified TCR beta libraries as 87-base-pair reads. The study's own analysis went as follows. A later analysis tallied approximately 87 million unique TCR beta chains across the 640 or so repertoires, and approximately 11 million of those chains were shared by two or more donors. To remove PCR and sequencing errors, raw reads were error-corrected and collapsed into unique sequences using a nearest-neighbor algorithm that merged closely related sequences. To assign V, D and J gene segments, CDR3 sequences were aligned to IMGT reference sequences. Each retained sequence needed at least a six-nucleotide match to both a V gene segment and a J gene segment. A rearrangement was called productive if the CDR3 had no stop codons and remained in frame with V and J, and every other rearrangement was called non-productive. CDR3 was defined by IMGT convention, running from the second conserved V-encoded cysteine to the conserved J-encoded phenylalanine. Sequences without an unambiguous match to a single V gene segment were excluded from the earlier analysis of 450 to 750 of the donors. In an earlier analysis of around 600 of the donors, V segments were called functional above 56.7% productive rearrangements and were called segregating when the between-donor standard deviation exceeded 5%. To diagnose cytomegalovirus status from the catalog of TCR beta chain sequences, a statistical classification framework was built. In a later analysis, V and J genes were assigned by comparing TCR nucleotide sequences against IMGT/GENE-DB human TR gene sequences. In a later analysis, CDR3 sequences and most-parsimonious VDJ recombination scenarios were assigned using the TCRdist pipeline. In a later analysis, each TCR beta chain was defined by its CDR3 amino acid sequence together with its V-gene family, and reads without a unique V-gene family were excluded. To address suspected cross-contamination and a sequencing artifact, a later analysis removed 450 to 700 highly shared, low-generation-probability nucleotide sequences. In a later analysis, a clonal expansion index was calculated for each public chain from normalized within-repertoire ranks of inferred template counts. Generation probabilities in a later analysis came from a VDJ recombination model fitted to out-of-frame rearrangements, and those results were checked against IGoR. A later analysis scored TCR-TCR, TCR-HLA and TCR-CMV co-occurrence with hypergeometric tests, applying a repertoire-size bias correction to TCR pairs. In a later analysis, false discovery rates were estimated by permuting HLA or CMV assignments 20 times. In a later analysis, co-occurring TCRs were grouped using DBSCAN, with TCRdist sequence similarity added in when clustering inside HLA-allele-positive subsets. Co-occurrence clustering excluded repertoires with fewer than 30,000 or more than 120,000 public chains, plus five with anomalous nucleotide sharing. Here the immuneACCESS table is served through TCRdb, limited to in-frame sequences with V and J called. Missing clones are a known gap in these copies; in checked studies unresolved V genes cover under half, and the rest lacks a known reason. That table gives V, J and clone size, and the DNA gave D and trimming. Across this sample there are about 200,000 clones, with more than 9.5% seen only once. The top ten clonotypes cover approximately 8.3% of the sample.

This sequence originates from a man in his fifties in good health and CMV-seropositive. The chain was built from TRBV27 and TRBJ1-2; a tentative D match to TRBD1 spans 5 bases. Sequencing used PBMCs. Here is the DNA: TGTGCCAGCAGTTTAAGCCCCGGGGGGAATCCCTATGGCTACACCTTC. This yields the protein CASSLSPGGNPYGYTF.